These T cell receptor beta chains were read from a single sample in a study of OX40 agonist ivuxolimab in advanced cancers. Data came from immunoSEQ multiplex PCR; TCRdb stores just in-frame clones and leaves some out. There are approximately 68,000 clones in the sample; roughly 90% occur only once, and about 0.8% lies in the top ten. The sequencing used CD4+ or CD8+ T cells sorted from blood, collected in a trial of the OX40 agonist ivuxolimab. These receptors came from an adult with an advanced solid tumor such as melanoma, head and neck, liver or kidney cancer. Both conserved end residues are part of each CDR3. A D gene is named only where the DNA matches it firmly. Size values are once, few and many counts, or a class for expanded clones, and some rows have none.

TRBV2	few	TRBJ2-1	NA	CASSEGPSIWNEQFF	TGTGCCAGCAGTGAAGGGCCTAGCATTTGGAATGAGCAGTTCTTC
TRBV11-2	NA	TRBJ1-4	NA	CASSLDPTGPGEKLFF	TGTGCCAGCAGCTTAGATCCTACAGGCCCGGGTGAAAAACTGTTTTTT
TRBV5-5	once	TRBJ2-5	TRBD1	CASSLEGARETQYF	TGTGCCAGCAGCTTGGAGGGGGCTCGAGAGACCCAGTACTTC
TRBV5-8	NA	TRBJ2-5	NA	CASSPGTRTGETQYF	TGTGCCAGCAGCCCCGGGACCCGGACGGGAGAGACCCAGTACTTC
TRBV7-9	NA	TRBJ1-2	NA	CASSLALGQANYGYTF	TGTGCCAGCAGCTTAGCCCTGGGGCAGGCAAACTATGGCTACACCTTC
TRBV19	NA	TRBJ1-1	NA	CASSTRGTSNTEAFF	TGTGCCAGTAGTACCCGAGGGACAAGTAACACTGAAGCTTTCTTT
TRBV7-3	NA	TRBJ2-3	TRBD2	CASSPTSASTDTQYF	TGTGCCAGCAGCCCGACTAGCGCTAGCACAGATACGCAGTATTTT
TRBV5-1	NA	TRBJ1-3	NA	CASRTDPGNTIYF	TGCGCCAGCAGGACAGACCCTGGAAACACCATATATTTT
TRBV5-4	NA	TRBJ2-1	NA	CASSSPGSGNEQFF	TGTGCCAGCAGCAGCCCTGGGTCAGGCAATGAGCAGTTCTTC
TRBV2	NA	TRBJ1-4	NA	CASTYQRGAREKLFF	TGTGCCAGCACATATCAACGGGGAGCGCGTGAAAAACTGTTTTTT
TRBV11-2	NA	TRBJ1-3	TRBD1	CASSPDRALSGNTIYF	TGTGCCAGCAGCCCAGACAGGGCCCTCTCTGGAAACACCATATATTTT
TRBV7-3	NA	TRBJ2-3	NA	CASSSSGGTGVADTQYF	TGTGCCAGCAGCTCGAGCGGGGGGACAGGGGTTGCAGATACGCAGTATTTT
TRBV6-1	NA	TRBJ2-5	TRBD1	CASSEAPDREETQYF	TGTGCCAGCAGTGAAGCTCCGGACAGGGAAGAGACCCAGTACTTC
TRBV5-6	NA	TRBJ1-2	TRBD1	CASSPIQGARYGYTF	TGTGCCAGCAGCCCCATACAGGGGGCGCGGTATGGCTACACCTTC
TRBV30	NA	TRBJ1-4	NA	CAWSVPRGLGNEKLFF	TGTGCCTGGAGCGTACCGAGGGGCCTGGGAAATGAAAAACTGTTTTTT
TRBV11-2	once	TRBJ2-5	NA	CASSWQGGGETQYF	TGTGCCAGCAGCTGGCAGGGGGGGGGAGAGACCCAGTACTTC
TRBV18	NA	TRBJ2-7	NA	CASSPSGTPSNEQYF	TGTGCCAGCTCACCAAGCGGGACACCATCCAACGAGCAGTACTTC
TRBV29-1	NA	TRBJ1-2	NA	CSVEDLGYTF	TGCAGCGTTGAAGACCTTGGCTACACCTTC
TRBV19	NA	TRBJ1-4	NA	CASSIRGSEKLFF	TGTGCCAGTAGTATCAGGGGAAGTGAAAAACTGTTTTTT
TRBV5-1	once	TRBJ2-5	TRBD2	CASSSSGREETQYF	TGCGCCAGCAGCTCTAGCGGGAGAGAAGAGACCCAGTACTTC
TRBV18	NA	TRBJ2-3	NA	CASSPRTTDTQYF	TGTGCCAGCTCACCACGAACTACAGATACGCAGTATTTT
TRBV27	NA	TRBJ1-4	NA	CASRRTEDEKLFF	TGTGCCAGCCGCCGGACAGAGGACGAAAAACTGTTTTTT
TRBV6-1	once	TRBJ2-7	NA	CASSAGASRGEQYF	TGTGCCAGCAGTGCCGGGGCCTCTCGAGGGGAGCAGTACTTC
TRBV4-2	NA	TRBJ1-4	NA	CASSPSLGEKLFF	TGTGCCAGCAGCCCCTCGTTAGGCGAAAAACTGTTTTTT
TRBV23-1	NA	TRBJ1-4	TRBD1	CASSQSGPDRLILTNEKLFF	TGCGCCAGCAGTCAATCCGGCCCGGACAGGCTTATTTTGACTAATGAAAAACTGTTTTTT
TRBV4-1	NA	TRBJ2-5	TRBD1	CASSQEGTGGETQYF	TGCGCCAGCAGCCAAGAGGGGACAGGGGGAGAGACCCAGTACTTC
TRBV9	NA	TRBJ2-1	TRBD2	CASSVVPSGGRADEQFF	TGTGCCAGCAGCGTAGTCCCTAGCGGGGGGAGGGCTGATGAGCAGTTCTTC
TRBV7-9	NA	TRBJ2-7	NA	CASSLTGSREQYF	TGTGCCAGCAGCCTCACCGGGTCCCGCGAGCAGTACTTC
TRBV6-5	NA	TRBJ2-2	NA	CASMVGRRNTGELFF	TGTGCCAGCATGGTAGGACGCAGAAACACCGGGGAGCTGTTTTTT
TRBV5-1	NA	TRBJ2-3	TRBD1	CASSGRWTGGTDTQYF	TGCGCCAGCAGCGGCCGTTGGACAGGGGGCACAGATACGCAGTATTTT
TRBV21-1	NA	TRBJ2-7	NA	CASSKGGLMVEQYF	TGTGCCAGCAGCAAAGGGGGACTTATGGTCGAGCAGTACTTC
TRBV7-3	NA	TRBJ2-7	NA	CASSATMRDEQYF	TGTGCCAGCAGCGCCACAATGCGGGACGAGCAGTACTTC
TRBV5-1	NA	TRBJ2-3	NA	CASSLGGGSTDTQYF	TGCGCCAGCAGCTTGGGAGGCGGATCCACAGATACGCAGTATTTT
TRBV7-6	NA	TRBJ2-2	NA	CASSLRTLNTGELFF	TGTGCCAGCAGCTTAAGGACACTTAACACCGGGGAGCTGTTTTTT
TRBV19	NA	TRBJ1-2	NA	CASSIGPVMYGYTF	TGTGCCAGTAGTATAGGACCCGTGATGTATGGCTACACCTTC
TRBV18	NA	TRBJ1-3	NA	CASSPGQLTSGNTIYF	TGTGCCAGCTCACCAGGGCAACTGACCTCTGGAAACACCATATATTTT
TRBV5-4	NA	TRBJ1-1	NA	CASRAGTTGSTEAFF	TGTGCCAGCAGGGCCGGGACAACCGGGAGCACTGAAGCTTTCTTT
TRBV4-1	NA	TRBJ2-7	TRBD2	CASSQFSWTSGDYEQYF	TGCGCCAGCAGCCAGTTTTCGTGGACTAGCGGCGATTACGAGCAGTACTTC
TRBV25-1	NA	TRBJ2-5	TRBD2	CASSEPRGGGETQYF	TGTGCCAGCAGTGAACCCCGGGGGGGAGGAGAGACCCAGTACTTC
TRBV6-5	once	TRBJ2-7	TRBD2	CASIYLGGGLTYEQYF	TGTGCCAGCATTTATCTCGGCGGGGGGCTAACCTACGAGCAGTACTTC
TRBV6-6	NA	TRBJ1-5	NA	CASSYSIFNQPQHF	TGTGCCAGCAGTTACTCGATCTTTAATCAGCCCCAGCATTTT
TRBV11-2	NA	TRBJ2-2	TRBD1	CASSSQQGTGELFF	TGTGCCAGCAGCTCACAACAGGGGACCGGGGAGCTGTTTTTT
TRBV6-5	once	TRBJ2-1	NA	CASSYSKAENEQFF	TGTGCCAGCAGTTACTCGAAAGCGGAGAATGAGCAGTTCTTC
TRBV28	NA	TRBJ1-5	NA	CASSFEVDAPQHF	TGTGCCAGCAGTTTTGAGGTGGATGCGCCCCAGCATTTT
TRBV5-6	NA	TRBJ2-7	TRBD1	CASSLGQGAREQYF	TGTGCCAGCAGCTTGGGACAGGGGGCAAGGGAGCAGTACTTC
TRBV19	NA	TRBJ2-1	TRBD1	CASSARDRGLHEQFF	TGTGCCAGTAGTGCCCGGGACAGGGGGCTTCATGAGCAGTTCTTC
TRBV5-1	NA	TRBJ2-7	NA	CASSSTWQSDEQYF	TGCGCCAGCAGCTCGACGTGGCAATCGGACGAGCAGTACTTC
TRBV10-1	NA	TRBJ2-7	TRBD1	CASSRRDRVFFYEQYF	TGCGCCAGCAGCCGCCGGGACAGGGTATTTTTCTACGAGCAGTACTTC
TRBV5-6	NA	TRBJ1-1	NA	CASSLVRNTEAFF	TGTGCCAGCAGCTTGGTTAGGAACACTGAAGCTTTCTTT
TRBV27	NA	TRBJ1-4	NA	CASSLALRTNEKLFF	TGTGCCAGCAGCTTAGCCCTTCGCACTAATGAAAAACTGTTTTTT
TRBV10-1	NA	TRBJ2-7	TRBD2	CASTLPPGLASYEQYF	TGCGCCAGCACCTTACCCCCGGGACTAGCCTCCTACGAGCAGTACTTC
TRBV7-8	NA	TRBJ1-2	NA	CASSPGPDYGYTF	TGTGCCAGCAGCCCAGGACCAGACTATGGCTACACCTTC
TRBV5-1	NA	TRBJ2-1	TRBD1	CASTRTGGRRERDNEQFF	TGCGCCAGCACCCGGACAGGGGGCCGGCGGGAGCGAGACAATGAGCAGTTCTTC
TRBV13	NA	TRBJ2-3	TRBD1	CASSRRDRGTDTQYF	TGTGCCAGCAGCCGCCGGGACAGAGGCACAGATACGCAGTATTTT
TRBV2	NA	TRBJ1-1	TRBD1	CASRGWTGHTEAFF	TGTGCCAGCAGGGGATGGACAGGGCACACTGAAGCTTTCTTT
TRBV7-8	NA	TRBJ2-1	NA	CASSFRRGVYNEQFF	TGTGCCAGCAGCTTTCGGAGGGGGGTCTACAATGAGCAGTTCTTC
TRBV5-5	NA	TRBJ1-1	NA	CASSWGPENTEAFF	TGTGCCAGCAGCTGGGGACCGGAGAACACTGAAGCTTTCTTT
TRBV2	NA	TRBJ1-2	NA	CASSEEVRVTSGYTF	TGTGCCAGCAGTGAAGAAGTCAGGGTAACGAGTGGCTACACCTTC
TRBV11-1	NA	TRBJ2-5	NA	CASSLTEQETQYF	TGTGCCAGCAGCTTGACAGAACAAGAGACCCAGTACTTC
TRBV15	once	TRBJ2-1	TRBD2	CATSREAGGVNEQFF	TGTGCCACCAGCAGAGAGGCGGGGGGAGTTAATGAGCAGTTCTTC